The present TCR beta chain was sequenced within a study of T cell repertoires in cytomegalovirus infection. Trimming shortened V by 3 bases and J by 0 bases, and 13 bases separated the two germline ends. Per germline, CDR1 SNHLY and CDR2 FYNNEI. The CDR3 runs to 16 residues. TCRdb reprocessed the reads via MiXCR and lists one record per CDR3 protein. In the table there are fewer than 550,000 distinct CDR3 sequences, about 26% of which are singletons. Points from the study as a whole: Dominating the ex vivo response were HLA-C-restricted CMV-specific TCR beta clonotypes.

To note about this clonotype: Its antigen is unidentified.

This TCR was sampled from a human donor in good health (CMV status not recorded). Some clones in this sample may be carry-over from other donors' samples. Source material: PBMCs. V usage is TRBV2 and J usage is TRBJ2-3; the D call may be TRBD1 or TRBD2 (6 bases each). CDR3 in amino acids: CASSDGGGSSTDTQYF. CDR3 in DNA: TGTGCCAGCAGTGATGGAGGGGGTTCTAGCACAGATACGCAGTATTTT.